This TCR beta chain comes out of a study of blood T cell repertoires in COVID-19. Study overall: PBMCs, B-cell-depleted T cells, or T cells provided the cDNA or gDNA that made up the material.

Under the authors' procedure: Nucleated cell number was recorded as an estimate derived from reference gene primer amplification. Assay used: immunoSEQ multiplex PCR; TCRdb lists only in-frame clones, some missing. The DNA gave D and trimming, while V, J and clone size come from that table. Here the sample spans around 450,000 clones, roughly 91% being singletons. V shed 1 base, J shed 7 bases, and the junction held 20 bases outside the gene matches. Per the germline V gene, CDR1 is MNHEY and CDR2 is SMNVEV (reference sequence). This CDR3 contains 19 residues. The sequence came from a young woman with acute or convalescent COVID-19. The source material was peripheral blood. The chain recombines TRBV27 with TRBJ1-2, with 8 nucleotides matching TRBD1. The CDR3 here is CASSLFYTVRDRSSSGYTF. CDR3 DNA sequence: TGTGCCAGCAGTTTATTTTATACGGTTCGGGACAGGAGTAGCAGTGGCTACACCTTC.